This T cell receptor beta chain was identified during a study of cytomegalovirus exposure and HLA in healthy donors. Study observations and caveats: Cytomegalovirus status was reportedly diagnosed by the classifier with high specificity and sensitivity. The study labeled 164 TCR beta chains cytomegalovirus-associated. Many donors carried some public TCRs, although rarity characterized most TCR sequences. That first-cohort TCR clusters tended to co-occur in the 120 or so validation repertoires was found in a later analysis.

About this clone: Its antigen remains unknown.

Germline-derived CDR1 and CDR2 are SGHRS and YFSETQ. V dropped 6 bases and J dropped 4; count of bases not matched to a gene: 6. The CDR3 loop spans 14 amino acids. Sequencing used immunoSEQ multiplex PCR; TCRdb keeps in-frame clones, though not all of them. Of 130,000 to 150,000 clones in the sample, around 85% are singletons; the top ten hold less than 3%. Sequenced material: PBMCs. The receptor's source is a man younger than 35 in good health and CMV-seronegative. This chain connects TRBV5-1 to TRBJ2-3; 9 nucleotides agree with TRBD1. The CDR3 DNA sequence: TGCGCCAGCACCGAACAGGGGGCATCAGATACGCAGTATTTT. It codes for CASTEQGASDTQYF.